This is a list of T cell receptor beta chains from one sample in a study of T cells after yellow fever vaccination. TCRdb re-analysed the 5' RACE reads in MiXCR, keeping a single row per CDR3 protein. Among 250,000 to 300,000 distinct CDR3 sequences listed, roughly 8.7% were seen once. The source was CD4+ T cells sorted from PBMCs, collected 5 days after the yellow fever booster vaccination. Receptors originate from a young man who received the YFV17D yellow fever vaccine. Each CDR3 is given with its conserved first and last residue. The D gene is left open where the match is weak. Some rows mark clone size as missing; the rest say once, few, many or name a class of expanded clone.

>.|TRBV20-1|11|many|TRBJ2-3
TGCAGTGCTAGAGTAGTGGATACGCAGTATTTT
CSARVVDTQYF
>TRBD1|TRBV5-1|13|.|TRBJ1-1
TGCGCCACCGGGACAGGGCTGAACACTGAAGCTTTCTTT
CATGTGLNTEAFF
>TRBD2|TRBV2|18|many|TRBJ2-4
TGTGCCAGCAGTGATTTGGGACTAGCGGCTAGAGCCAAAAACATTCAGTACTTC
CASSDLGLAARAKNIQYF
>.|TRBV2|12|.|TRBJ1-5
TGTGCCAGGGAAGCCCTCAGGGGAGCCCAGCATTTT
CAREALRGAQHF
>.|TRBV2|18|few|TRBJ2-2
TGTGCCAGCAGTGAACCAACAGAAATAACAAGCAGGTCCGGGGAGCTGTTTTTT
CASSEPTEITSRSGELFF
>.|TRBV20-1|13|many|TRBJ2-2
TGCAGTGCTAGGAAGCCTTTCACCGGGGAGCTGTTTTTT
CSARKPFTGELFF
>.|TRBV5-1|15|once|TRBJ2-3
TGCGCCAGCAGCAACACTCCCGGGGGAACAGATACGCAGTATTTT
CASSNTPGGTDTQYF
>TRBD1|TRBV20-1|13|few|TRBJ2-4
TGCAGTGCTCCCCTTACAGGGGTGAACATTCAGTACTTC
CSAPLTGVNIQYF
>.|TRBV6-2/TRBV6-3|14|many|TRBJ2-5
TGTGCCAGCATTCGGAGTGGGGGGCAAGAGACCCAGTACTTC
CASIRSGGQETQYF
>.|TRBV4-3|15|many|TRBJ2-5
TGCGCCAGCAGCCAAGAGATCGAGGGGTGGGAGACCCAGTACTTC
CASSQEIEGWETQYF
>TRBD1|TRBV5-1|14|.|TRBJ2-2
TGCGCCAGCAGCCCGGACAGGGGAACCGGGGAGCTGTTTTTT
CASSPDRGTGELFF
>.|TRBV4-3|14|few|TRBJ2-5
TGCGCCAGCAGCCAAGGGTGGGGACAAGAGACCCAGTACTTC
CASSQGWGQETQYF
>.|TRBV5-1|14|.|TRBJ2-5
TGCGCCAGCAGCTTGGCAACAGGACAAGAGACCCAGTACTTC
CASSLATGQETQYF
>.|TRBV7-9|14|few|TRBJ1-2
TGTGCCAGCAGCTTACAGGGCCAGTTAGGTGGCTACACCTTC
CASSLQGQLGGYTF
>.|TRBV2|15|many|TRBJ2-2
TGTGCCAGCAGTGAAGACTTCGCGAACACCGGGGAGCTGTTTTTT
CASSEDFANTGELFF
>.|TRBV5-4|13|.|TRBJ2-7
TGTGCCAGCAGCTTGGGTCTTACATACGAGCAGTACTTC
CASSLGLTYEQYF
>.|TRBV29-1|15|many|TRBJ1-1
TGCAGCGCTGGGGGGACATCCGGGATGAACACTGAAGCTTTCTTT
CSAGGTSGMNTEAFF
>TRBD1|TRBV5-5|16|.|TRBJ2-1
TGTGCCAGCAGCCCCCCGTGGCAGGGGGCGCGCGATGAGCAGTTCTTC
CASSPPWQGARDEQFF
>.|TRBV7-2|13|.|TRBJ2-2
TGTGCCAGCAGCCCTCCGGGACCCGGGGAGCTGTTTTTT
CASSPPGPGELFF
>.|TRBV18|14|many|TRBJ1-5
TGTGCCAGCTCACCGCGGCAGGTCGATCAGCCCCAGCATTTT
CASSPRQVDQPQHF
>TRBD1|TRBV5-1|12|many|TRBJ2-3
TGCGCCAGCAGCACGGACAGGGGGGCGCAGTATTTT
CASSTDRGAQYF
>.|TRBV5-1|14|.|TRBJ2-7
TGCGCCAGCAGCGAGGGAGCCCCTGGCTACGAGCAGTACTTC
CASSEGAPGYEQYF
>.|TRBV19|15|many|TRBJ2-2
TGTGCCAGTAGGGATAGGGGGATCAACACCGGGGAGCTGTTTTTT
CASRDRGINTGELFF
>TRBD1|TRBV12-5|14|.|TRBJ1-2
TGTGCTAGTGGTTTGACGACAGGGAGTTATGGCTACACCTTC
CASGLTTGSYGYTF
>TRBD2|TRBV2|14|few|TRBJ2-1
TGTGCCAGCGGGGGGCCTAGCGGGGTGGATGAGCAGTTCTTC
CASGGPSGVDEQFF
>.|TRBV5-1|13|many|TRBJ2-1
TGCGCCAGCAGACTACAGGTGACGAATGAGCAGTTCTTC
CASRLQVTNEQFF
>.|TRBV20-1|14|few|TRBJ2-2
TGCAGAAGAAAATCAGCGAACAGCACCGGGGAGCTGTTTTTT
CRRKSANSTGELFF
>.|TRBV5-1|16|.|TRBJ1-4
TGCGCCAGCAGAAACCGCGGAGAGGCAACTAATGAAAAACTGTTTTTT
CASRNRGEATNEKLFF
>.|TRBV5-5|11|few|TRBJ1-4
TGTGCCAGCAGCTTGGGACGGGGACTGTTTTTT
CASSLGRGLFF
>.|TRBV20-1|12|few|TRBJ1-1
TGCAGTGCTAGGCGACGGGGGGGTGAAGCTTTCTTT
CSARRRGGEAFF
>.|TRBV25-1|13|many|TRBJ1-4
TGTGCCAGCTCCAGGGGCCCTAATGAAAAACTGTTTTTT
CASSRGPNEKLFF
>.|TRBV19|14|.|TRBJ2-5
TGTGCCAGTAGTATGGGGTTGATCCGGGAGACCCAGTACTTC
CASSMGLIRETQYF
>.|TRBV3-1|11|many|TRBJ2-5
TGTGCCAGCAGCCAAGTCGAGACCCAGTACTTC
CASSQVETQYF
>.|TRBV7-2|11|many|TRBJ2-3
TGTGCCAGCAGCTTAGCGGGGACGCAGTATTTT
CASSLAGTQYF
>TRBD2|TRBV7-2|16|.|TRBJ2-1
TGTGCCAGCAGCCGGGGTGGTTCGGGGAGGGGAGATGAGCAGTTCTTC
CASSRGGSGRGDEQFF
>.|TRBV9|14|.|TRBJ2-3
TGTGCCAGCAGCGTAGGACTAAGCACAGATACGCAGTATTTT
CASSVGLSTDTQYF
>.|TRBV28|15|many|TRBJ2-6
TGTGCCAGCACCGCCCCCCTCTCTGGGGCCAACGTCCTGACTTTC
CASTAPLSGANVLTF
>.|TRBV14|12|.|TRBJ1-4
TGTGCCAGCAATCGGGGCGGTGAAAAACTGTTTTTT
CASNRGGEKLFF
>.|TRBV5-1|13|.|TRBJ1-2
TGCGCCAGCAGCTCCGCACAGGGTCTGGGCTACACCTTC
CASSSAQGLGYTF
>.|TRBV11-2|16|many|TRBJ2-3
TGTGCCAGCAGCCAGGGGGGGGCCCTTAGCACAGATACGCAGTATTTT
CASSQGGALSTDTQYF
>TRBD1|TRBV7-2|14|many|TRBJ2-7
TGTGCCAGCAGCTTCAGACAGGGGCTCTACGAGCAGTACTTC
CASSFRQGLYEQYF
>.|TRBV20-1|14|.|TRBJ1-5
TGCAGTGCTAGGTGGGGGGCCGGCAATCAGCCCCAGCATTTT
CSARWGAGNQPQHF
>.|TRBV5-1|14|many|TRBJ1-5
TGCGCCAGCAGCTTGGGGGGGGTCGGTCAGCCCCAGCATTTT
CASSLGGVGQPQHF
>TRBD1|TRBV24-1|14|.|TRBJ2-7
TGTGCCACCCGGACAGGGGGCCATTCGGACGAGCAGTACTTC
CATRTGGHSDEQYF
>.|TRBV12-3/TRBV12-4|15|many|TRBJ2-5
TGTGCCAGCAGTCCCAGAGGCGCGAAATCGGAGACCCAGTACTTC
CASSPRGAKSETQYF
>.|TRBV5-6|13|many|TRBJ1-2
TGTGCCAGCAGCTTGAACTCTCCGGCTAGCTACACCTTC
CASSLNSPASYTF
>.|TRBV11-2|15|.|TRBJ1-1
TGTGCCAGCAGCTTGGTTATGGGGGTGAACACTGAAGCTTTCTTT
CASSLVMGVNTEAFF
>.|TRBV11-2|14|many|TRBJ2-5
TGTGCCAGCAGCTTAGGTCCGACACTCGAGACCCAGTACTTC
CASSLGPTLETQYF
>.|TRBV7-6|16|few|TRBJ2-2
TGTGCCAGCAGATCTCCGGGGCAGGGACGCACCGGGGAGCTGTTTTTT
CASRSPGQGRTGELFF
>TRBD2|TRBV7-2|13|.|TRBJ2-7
TGTGCCAGCCGGGGGGACTACTCCTACGAGCAGTACTTC
CASRGDYSYEQYF
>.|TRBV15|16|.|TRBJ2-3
TGTGCCACCAGCAGAGATTTGAGCTGGGGCACAGATACGCAGTATTTT
CATSRDLSWGTDTQYF
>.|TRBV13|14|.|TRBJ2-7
TGTGCCAGCAGCCTTCGGGACACCGCCTACGAGCAGTACTTC
CASSLRDTAYEQYF
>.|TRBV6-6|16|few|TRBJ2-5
TGTGCCAGACCCAGCCCGAGGGCTATGCTGGTAGAGACCCAGTACTTC
CARPSPRAMLVETQYF
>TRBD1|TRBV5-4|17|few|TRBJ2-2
TGTGCCAGCAGCCCTACTCCTGGGGACAGGGTGGGCGGGGAGCTGTTTTTT
CASSPTPGDRVGGELFF
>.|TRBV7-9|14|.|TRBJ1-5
TGTGCCAGCAGCGGAGACAGTTACAATCAGCCCCAGCATTTT
CASSGDSYNQPQHF
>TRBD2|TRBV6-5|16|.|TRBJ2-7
TGTGCCAGCAGTTACTCTGCCGGGAGGGGGATCTACGAGCAGTACTTC
CASSYSAGRGIYEQYF
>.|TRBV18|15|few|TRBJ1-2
TGTGCCAGCTCCGACGTCGGGCGCGGGTACTATGGCTACACCTTC
CASSDVGRGYYGYTF
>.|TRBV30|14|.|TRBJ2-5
TGTGCCTGGAGACCGGGACTCAATTCGGGGACCCAGTACTTC
CAWRPGLNSGTQYF
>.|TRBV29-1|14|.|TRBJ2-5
TGCAGCGCCCAAGTGGGACTTGCCGGGGGGACCCAGTACTTC
CSAQVGLAGGTQYF
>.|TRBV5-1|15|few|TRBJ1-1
TGCGCCAGCAGCAGTACAGGTTTCCCAAACACTGAAGCTTTCTTT
CASSSTGFPNTEAFF